The clone carrying this T cell receptor beta chain was counted a few times. This sample was taken from a study of CD8+ T cells in alopecia areata. Study information: At a dose of 5 to 10 mg twice daily, oral tofacitinib was given to treated patients.

CDR1 and CDR2 from the germline V gene are SGDLS and YYNGEE. There are 12 residues in the CDR3. The V end lost 3 bases, the J end lost 5 bases, and 9 bases lay between the germline ends. cDNA serving as the sequencing template came from extracted, reverse transcribed RNA. Profiling relied on immunoSEQ multiplex PCR, and the TCRdb table lists in-frame clones only, not all of them. Seen here are 140,000 to 150,000 clones, roughly half observed once, and the top ten hold approximately 1%. The material was CD4+ T cells sorted from blood, obtained at week 0. This clonotype was sampled from a human donor with alopecia areata. This chain joins TRBV9 and TRBJ2-7; perhaps TRBD1 as D (6 bases). The CDR3 coding sequence is TGTGCCAGCAGCGCAACAGGGAACGAGCAGTACTTC. It translates to CASSATGNEQYF.